This T cell receptor (beta chain) came from a study of cytomegalovirus exposure and HLA in healthy donors. The germline V and J ends were trimmed by 4 bases and 3 bases, with 16 bases remaining between them. Per germline, CDR1 LNHDA and CDR2 SQIVND (reference sequence). The CDR3 is 15 amino acids. 13 Jbeta primers and 60 Vbeta primers were used for the PCR. Measured with immunoSEQ multiplex PCR; TCRdb has only the in-frame clones, and not every one. The sample consists of about 76,000 clones, roughly 85% of them appearing once. The clonotype comes from a man aged 30-40 years in good health and CMV-seronegative. Input material: PBMCs. V usage is TRBV19 and J usage is TRBJ2-7, with D perhaps TRBD1 (5 bases). The CDR3 reads CASSTRTTAFYEQYF. For the CDR3, the DNA is TGTGCCAGTAGTACACGGACAACTGCCTTCTACGAGCAGTACTTC.